Presented here are 7 T cell receptor beta chains from one specimen sequenced in a study of beta chain features in type 1 diabetes. Reverse transcription of all isolated RNA meant that expressed TCRB transcripts were sequenced. The repertoire was sequenced with immunoSEQ multiplex PCR; TCRdb's copy has only in-frame clones and lacks some. This sample has about 320,000 clones; roughly 15% occur once, and the top ten carry approximately 6.7%. Material: central memory CD4+ T cells from blood. These receptors all stem from a man between 25 and 39 years old in good health.

This clone was found a few times. This chain uses TRBV29-1 with TRBJ2-2; D could derive from TRBD1 or TRBD2 (6 bases each). The germline V gene has CDR1 SQVTM and CDR2 ANQGSEA. V was shortened by 7 bases and J by 2 bases, with 14 bases between the two germline ends. This CDR3 has 14 amino acids. CDR3 sequence (DNA): TGCAGCGCCCTAGAGGGGGGCAACACCGGGGAGCTGTTTTTT. Translated, it gives CSALEGGNTGELFF.

V usage is TRBV29-1 and J usage is TRBJ2-5; TRBD2 matches 8 bases. This CDR3 contains 15 residues. CDR1 and CDR2 from the germline V gene are SQVTM and ANQGSEA. The junction had 17 bases not matched to a gene; V was cut back by 8 bases and J by 6 bases. Here the CDR3 DNA reads TGCAGCCTCGGCGGAGGAGCGGGGGCGGGAAAGACCCAGTACTTC. Its protein product is CSLGGGAGAGKTQYF.

The table lists this clone with a few counts. V is TRBV6-1 and J is TRBJ1-5; TRBD1 aligns across 11 bases. The junction had 8 bases not matched to a gene; V was cut back by 2 bases and J by 8 bases. The CDR3 contains 16 residues. Germline loops: CDR1 MNHNS, CDR2 SASEGT. The CDR3 loop reads CASSEFGQGAMEPQHF. As DNA, the CDR3 is TGTGCCAGCAGTGAATTTGGACAGGGGGCGATGGAGCCCCAGCATTTT.

This rearrangement joins TRBV5-6 to TRBJ1-4, with 8 bases lining up with TRBD1. Germline assignment: CDR1 SGHDT and CDR2 YYEEEE. This CDR3 region has 15 residues. Trimming cost V 4 bases and J 8 bases; bases outside gene matches: 10. CDR3 bases: TGTGCCAGCAGCAAAACCGGGACAGGAACCGAAAAACTGTTTTTT. Residues: CASSKTGTGTEKLFF. The full variable domain, completed using reference TRBV5-6 and TRBJ1-4, is DAGVTQSPTHLIKTRGQQVTLRCSPKSGHDTVSWYQQALGQGPQFIFQYYEEEERQRGNFPDRFSGHQFPNYSSELNVNALLLGDSALYLCASSKTGTGTEKLFFGSGTQLSVL.

The chain carries TRBV5-1 and TRBJ2-1, with D tentatively TRBD2 (6 bases). CDR3 length equals 15 residues. Trimming removed 4 bases at V and 3 bases at J, with 14 bases between. CDR1 SGHRS and CDR2 YFSETQ come from the germline V gene. CDR3 in amino acids: CASSPDGGGYNEQFF. The CDR3 nucleotides read TGCGCCAGCAGCCCCGACGGGGGTGGCTACAATGAGCAGTTCTTC.

This clone has more than one count but fewer than ten. The rearrangement joins TRBV19 to TRBJ2-4, with 7 bases lining up with TRBD1. The germline V gene encodes CDR1 LNHDA and CDR2 SQIVND (reference sequence). The junction had 4 bases not matched to a gene; V was cut back by 1 base and J by 4 bases. The CDR3 runs to 15 residues. For the CDR3, the DNA is TGTGCCAGTAGTATAGGAGGGACAGCTAAAAACATTCAGTACTTC. Translated: CASSIGGTAKNIQYF.

J is TRBJ1-2 and V is TRBV20-1; D ambiguous. CDR3 length equals 11 residues. The germline V and J ends were trimmed by 4 bases and 6 bases, with 9 bases remaining between them. Germline V lookup: CDR1 DFQATT, CDR2 SNEGSKA (reference sequence). The CDR3 region has the DNA TGCAGTGCTACGGTCCCGGATGGCTACACCTTC. It encodes CSATVPDGYTF.